These 9 T cell receptor beta chains were all obtained from the same sample, sequenced in a study of regulatory T cells (dated by TCRdb to 2017 to 2018). Library prep was done by the immunoSEQ multiplex PCR assay. For the multiplex PCR, 52 forward TRBV primers and 13 reverse TRBJ primers were used, and amplification bias was corrected with both assay-based and computational methods. The table was pulled from immuneACCESS by TCRdb, which kept in-frame rearrangements only. Such tables lose some clones; where checked, under half of the loss comes from unresolved V genes, and the rest has no known cause. Recorded for this sample are a few thousand clones; approximately 80% of them occurred a single time. 31% of the sample is held by the ten biggest clonotypes. The sample was CD8+ T cells sorted from blood. The source of these receptors is a child aged 5-17 years with CD3G deficiency.

The genes are TRBV11-1 and TRBJ2-7; tentative D call: TRBD1 (5 bases). The germline gives CDR1 SGHAT, CDR2 FQDESV (reference sequence). The germline V and J ends were trimmed by 6 bases and 7 bases, with 16 bases remaining between them. The CDR3 is 13 amino acids. The CDR3: CASSTSQGAEQYF. The CDR3 region has the DNA TGTGCCAGCAGTACGTCCCAGGGTGCTGAGCAGTACTTC.

The chain combines TRBV7-9 with TRBJ2-1, with no clear D. There are 12 residues in the CDR3. Germline V gives CDR1 SEHNR, CDR2 FQNEAQ (reference sequence). V lost 5 bases and J lost 8, with 10 bases in between. In DNA, the CDR3 is TGTGCCAGCAGCGACGGAAGCTATGAGCAGTTCTTC. Its translation: CASSDGSYEQFF.

The chain is built from TRBV9 and TRBJ2-1; 7 nucleotides align to TRBD2. The junction had 20 bases not matched to a gene; V was cut back by 1 base and J by 7 bases. The CDR3 has 19 amino acids. Germline CDR1 SGDLS, CDR2 YYNGEE. CDR3 in amino acids: CASSVPRTSGTSLVNEQFF. CDR3 coding DNA: TGTGCCAGCAGCGTACCCCGGACCAGCGGGACCTCTTTAGTGAATGAGCAGTTCTTC.

The rearrangement links TRBV6-1 to TRBJ1-1, with 8 bases identical to TRBD1. In germline, CDR1 is MNHNS, CDR2 SASEGT. V dropped 10 bases and J dropped 0; count of bases not matched to a gene: 4. This CDR3 contains 13 residues. The CDR3 spells CATWTGMNTEAFF. In DNA, the CDR3 is TGTGCCACCTGGACAGGGATGAACACTGAAGCTTTCTTT.

The chain links TRBV5-1 to TRBJ2-5; TRBD2 might be the D (6 bases). Deletions cut 3 bases from V and 4 bases from J, with 10 bases between. Germline V gives CDR1 SGHRS, CDR2 YFSETQ. This CDR3 contains 13 residues. CDR3 nucleotide sequence: TGCGCCAGCAGCTCAAGACTAGGAGAGACCCAGTACTTC. Amino acid sequence: CASSSRLGETQYF.

The chain is built from TRBV6-1 and TRBJ2-7; possibly TRBD1 or TRBD2 for D (5 bases each). CDR1 MNHNS and CDR2 SASEGT come from the germline V gene. The CDR3 is 15 residues long. V dropped 4 bases and J dropped 7 bases, with 20 bases sitting between them. The CDR3 sequence: CASSAQSGTAQEQYF. CDR3 DNA sequence: TGTGCCAGCAGTGCCCAGTCCGGGACGGCGCAGGAGCAGTACTTC.

The CDR3 DNA is TGTGCCAGCAGGAAACAGGCTGAAGCTTTCTTT. Its protein is CASRKQAEAFF. V and J are TRBV6-1 and TRBJ1-1; weak D call: TRBD1 (5 bases). The V gene's germline CDR1 is MNHNS and CDR2 SASEGT. The CDR3 consists of 11 residues. V shed 6 bases and J shed 6 bases, with 8 bases lying between them.

V usage is TRBV19 and J usage is TRBJ2-2, with D possibly being TRBD2 (5 bases). V lost 3 bases and J lost 7, with 9 bases in between. This CDR3 region has 13 residues. Germline V gene sequence: CDR1 LNHDA, CDR2 SQIVND (reference sequence). CDR3 in amino acids: CASSIRAGGELFF. The DNA for the CDR3 is TGTGCCAGTAGTATCCGGGCGGGCGGGGAGCTGTTTTTT. The variable domain in full, completed from reference TRBV19 and TRBJ2-2, reads DGGITQSPKYLFRKEGQNVTLSCEQNLNHDAMYWYRQDPGQGLRLIYYSQIVNDFQKGDIAEGYSVSREKKESFPLTVTSAQKNPTAFYLCASSIRAGGELFFGEGSRLTVL.

The chain joins TRBV6-1 to TRBJ2-5; TRBD1 matches at 10 bases. The J call could be wrong; TRBJ2-7 is a better fit for the DNA end. CDR1 and CDR2 (germline): MNHNS, SASEGT. The CDR3 covers 16 residues. Written as DNA, the CDR3 is TGTGCCAGCAGTGATTCGGACAGGGGGTTAGTTTACGAGCAGTACTTC. Protein: CASSDSDRGLVYEQYF.